The 20 T cell receptor beta chains below come from one sample, sequenced in a study of shared clonotypes between healthy human individuals. It was CD45RO-negative cells, positively selected for CCR7, that made up naive CD8 cells, with terminally differentiated effector memory CD45RA+ cells excluded. Produced via immunoSEQ multiplex PCR; TCRdb's table is partial and in-frame only. The repertoire includes about 2,100,000 clones, 85% to 95% of them detected once, and more than 1.5% sits in the top ten. Sequences were obtained from naive CD8+ T cells from PBMCs. All receptors derive from a young man in good health. Some clones in this sample may be carry-over from other donors' samples.

This rearrangement joins TRBV7-9 to TRBJ2-6; D is possibly TRBD1 (5 bases). Germline CDR1 and CDR2: SEHNR and FQNEAQ (reference sequence). V shed 5 bases and J shed 2 bases, with 19 bases lying between them. The CDR3 runs to 18 residues. The CDR3 is CASSHGPTGVPGANVLTF. The CDR3 DNA sequence: TGTGCCAGCAGCCATGGACCTACAGGTGTTCCTGGGGCCAACGTCCTGACTTTC.

The chain joins TRBV6-1 to TRBJ2-1; the match to TRBD2 covers 8 bases. CDR3 length equals 17 residues. V was pared by 2 bases and J by 3 bases, with 9 bases of the junction left unmatched. Germline CDR1 and CDR2: MNHNS and SASEGT. The CDR3 nucleotides read TGTGCCAGCAGTGAATGGCGGGAGGTTAATTTCTACAATGAGCAGTTCTTC. Protein: CASSEWREVNFYNEQFF.

This clone has just one count. V is TRBV15 and J is TRBJ2-4, with 7 bases identical to TRBD2. This CDR3 has 15 residues. V trimming: 7 bases; J trimming: 0 bases; junction bases outside the gene matches: 6. CDR1 LNHNV and CDR2 YYDKDF come from the germline V gene (reference sequence). CDR3 loop: CATTTGGTAKNIQYF. CDR3 coding DNA: TGTGCCACCACCACCGGGGGGACAGCCAAAAACATTCAGTACTTC.

The chain recombines TRBV6-5 with TRBJ2-1, with 11 nucleotides matching TRBD1. The CDR3 contains 15 residues. Unmatched junction bases numbered 4, after V lost 2 bases and J lost 7 bases. Germline-derived CDR1 and CDR2 are MNHEY and SVGAGI. CDR3 loop: CASSYTGQGVNEQFF. The CDR3 nucleotides are TGTGCCAGCAGTTACACGGGACAGGGGGTAAATGAGCAGTTCTTC.

The chain couples TRBV27 to TRBJ1-1, with TRBD1 identical over 9 bases. This CDR3 has 14 residues. Losses at the gene ends were 7 bases for V and 5 bases for J; bases not matched to a gene: 8. Germline CDR1 reads MNHEY; CDR2 reads SMNVEV (reference sequence). The CDR3 DNA reads TGTGCCAGCACCTTTACAGGGGGCGCAACTGAAGCTTTCTTT. It specifies CASTFTGGATEAFF.

The chain links TRBV21-1 to TRBJ2-1; no DNA check was done on the table's D call, TRBD1. TRBV21-1 is recorded as a pseudogene. The CDR3 extends over 17 amino acids. CDR3 nucleotide sequence: TGTGCCAGCAGCGTCCCGGGACAGGGAATAGGGAACAATGAGCAGTTCTTC. Translation gives CASSVPGQGIGNNEQFF.

A word on this clone: Other DNA variants within this sample encode the same CDR3. The J gene is TRBJ1-2, the V gene TRBV4-3; no firm D call. Germline CDR1 and CDR2: LGHNA and YSLEER. Trimming removed 0 bases from V and 2 bases from J, with 10 bases in between. The CDR3 is made up of 15 amino acids. The CDR3 is CASSQDPGRNYGYTF. DNA for the CDR3: TGCGCCAGCAGCCAAGATCCGGGCAGGAACTATGGCTACACCTTC.

The rearrangement links TRBV9 to TRBJ2-3; 11 nucleotides align to TRBD2. V shed 3 bases and J 1 base; nucleotides not matched to a gene: 7. This CDR3 has 17 amino acids. Germline CDR1 reads SGDLS; CDR2 reads YYNGEE. The CDR3 DNA sequence: TGTGCCAGCAGCGCCCGACTAGCGGGGAGGGGCACAGATACGCAGTATTTT. This codes for CASSARLAGRGTDTQYF.

This chain links TRBV5-1 with TRBJ1-1; TRBD1 aligns across 8 bases. Per the germline V gene, CDR1 is SGHRS and CDR2 is YFSETQ. V dropped 5 bases and J dropped 4; count of bases not matched to a gene: 19. The CDR3 is made up of 18 amino acids. CDR3 sequence (DNA): TGCGCCAGCAGTTTCGAGGTTACCCGGACAGGGAGGTTCACTGAAGCTTTCTTT. Protein sequence: CASSFEVTRTGRFTEAFF.

In DNA, the CDR3 is TGTGCCAGCAGTTTATCGCCAGGGGCAACCTCAGATACGCAGTATTTT. It translates to CASSLSPGATSDTQYF. V gene TRBV27 combines with J gene TRBJ2-3, with D maybe TRBD1 (6 bases). The CDR3 sequence is 16 residues long. V lost 0 bases, J lost 4 bases, and 14 bases lay in between. Germline-derived CDR1 and CDR2 are MNHEY and SMNVEV (reference sequence).

J is TRBJ2-7 and V is TRBV13; perhaps TRBD1 as D (5 bases). Germline V gene sequence: CDR1 PRHDT, CDR2 FYEKMQ (reference sequence). Between the trimmed V and J ends, which lost 2 bases and 2 bases, there was a span of 19 bases. The CDR3 has 17 amino acids. The CDR3 sequence: CASSLRGQAAPPYEQYF. For the CDR3, the DNA is TGTGCCAGCAGCTTAAGGGGTCAGGCGGCCCCTCCCTACGAGCAGTACTTC.

V is TRBV5-1 and J is TRBJ2-2, with unresolved D. Trimming took 5 bases from V and 7 from J, leaving 9 bases between them. The V gene's germline CDR1 is SGHRS and CDR2 YFSETQ. CDR3 length: 12 residues. In DNA form, the CDR3 reads TGCGCCAGCAGACTTCTTGGCGGGGAGCTGTTTTTT. This translates into CASRLLGGELFF.

The rearrangement uses TRBV19 and TRBJ2-1; D unclear. Germline CDR1 reads LNHDA; CDR2 reads SQIVND (reference sequence). V was shortened by 5 bases and J by 4 bases, with 18 bases between the two germline ends. The CDR3 covers 16 residues. The CDR3 loop is CASSPSYAELYNEQFF. In nucleotides, the CDR3 is TGTGCCAGTAGTCCCAGCTATGCGGAGTTATACAATGAGCAGTTCTTC. Full variable domain (outside the CDR3, taken from reference TRBV19 and TRBJ2-1): DGGITQSPKYLFRKEGQNVTLSCEQNLNHDAMYWYRQDPGQGLRLIYYSQIVNDFQKGDIAEGYSVSREKKESFPLTVTSAQKNPTAFYLCASSPSYAELYNEQFFGPGTRLTVL.

The V gene is TRBV18, the J gene TRBJ2-2; D gene ambiguous. The CDR3 is 15 amino acids. Germline V gene lookup returns CDR1 KGHSH and CDR2 LQKENI. Trimming removed 10 bases from V and 0 bases from J, with 15 bases in between. CDR3 nucleotide sequence: TGTGCCACCAAACCGTCCTCCCCGAACACCGGGGAGCTGTTTTTT. As protein: CATKPSSPNTGELFF.

A few counts support this clone. The V gene is TRBV29-1, the J gene TRBJ1-1; D unclear. The V gene lost 7 bases and the J gene lost 5 bases, with 8 bases spanning the gap. The germline V gene has CDR1 SQVTM and CDR2 ANQGSEA. This CDR3 has 10 amino acids. CDR3 residues: CSGGQTEAFF. The CDR3, as DNA: TGCAGCGGAGGGCAGACTGAAGCTTTCTTT.

The chain is built from TRBV19 and TRBJ2-1, with D hard to call. The CDR3 extends over 15 amino acids. The V end lost 10 bases, the J end lost 0 bases, and 16 bases lay between the germline ends. The germline CDR1 and CDR2 sequences are LNHDA and SQIVND (reference sequence). The CDR3 DNA reads TGTGCCATATCCCAGACTCTGAGCTCCTACAATGAGCAGTTCTTC. Amino acids: CAISQTLSSYNEQFF.

This clone turned up a few times. The chain combines TRBV6-1 with TRBJ1-1; D is perhaps TRBD1 (5 bases). Trimming stripped 1 base from V and 4 bases from J, with 13 bases between. In germline, CDR1 is MNHNS, CDR2 SASEGT. The CDR3 extends over 15 amino acids. This CDR3 is CASSEGTLRGTEAFF. CDR3 bases: TGTGCCAGCAGTGAAGGGACACTCCGAGGCACTGAAGCTTTCTTT.

The rearrangement joins TRBV28 to TRBJ1-1, with D hard to call. Trimming took off 5 bases at V and 1 base at J, with 11 bases between the two ends. Germline CDR1 is MDHEN and CDR2 is SYDVKM. CDR3 length: 14 amino acids. CDR3 nucleotide sequence: TGTGCCAGCAGTCCCAGCAGAGAGAACACTGAAGCTTTCTTT. It translates to CASSPSRENTEAFF.

This clone was counted a few times. The J gene is TRBJ2-7, the V gene TRBV2; 8 nucleotides align to TRBD1. Germline assignment: CDR1 SNHLY and CDR2 FYNNEI. The J segment lost 1 base and the V segment lost 5 bases, leaving 1 base of the junction unmatched. The CDR3 totals 13 residues. The CDR3 nucleotides are TGTGCCAGCAGTTGGACAGGGTCCTACGAGCAGTACTTC. Amino acids: CASSWTGSYEQYF.

Comment on this clone: The CDR3 does not end in the conserved phenylalanine or tryptophan, so this is likely a read error. The DNA is omitted, as the CDR3 cannot be located on it reliably, and the CDR3 follows TCRdb's listing. The chain recombines TRBV5-1 with TRBJ2-3; the table's D call, TRBD2, was not checked against the DNA. The CDR3 comprises 8 residues, both ends counted. Germline CDR1 and CDR2: SGHRS and YFSETQ. CDR3 amino acids: CASNSGLE.